The 22 T cell receptor beta chains below were found in one sample sequenced in a study of blood T cell repertoires in COVID-19. Assay: immunoSEQ multiplex PCR; the TCRdb copy retains only in-frame clones and omits some. The table lists more than 350,000 clones, more than 80% of them singletons. Sequencing used peripheral blood. These receptors were taken from a woman aged 25 to 39 with COVID-19, enrolled during active disease.

The rearrangement joins TRBV3-1 (or the pseudogene TRBV3-2) to TRBJ2-5; possibly TRBD1 for D (6 bases). V lost 2 bases, J lost 5 bases, and 12 bases lay in between. Looked up from germline, CDR1 is LGHDT and CDR2 is YNNKEL (reference sequence). The length of the CDR3 is 14 residues. The CDR3 coding sequence is TGTGCCAGCAGCCAACCAGGGGTGGGGGAGACCCAGTACTTC. Translation: CASSQPGVGETQYF.

This clone was seen once. The V gene is TRBV7-2, the J gene TRBJ2-3, with 7 nucleotides matching TRBD1. Germline loops: CDR1 SGHTA, CDR2 FQGNSA. The CDR3 sequence is 15 residues long. V gave up 0 bases and J gave up 0 bases; unmatched junction bases: 0. CDR3 region: CASSLATGSTDTQYF. CDR3 nucleotide sequence: TGTGCCAGCAGCTTAGCGACAGGGAGCACAGATACGCAGTATTTT. Filled out from reference TRBV7-2 and TRBJ2-3, the complete variable domain reads GAGVSQSPSNKVTEKGKDVELRCDPISGHTALYWYRQSLGQGLEFLIYFQGNSAPDKSGLPSDRFSAERTGGSVSTLTIQRTQQEDSAVYLCASSLATGSTDTQYFGPGTRLTVL.

The CDR3 DNA reads TGTGCCAGCAGTCTAGAGTACAGGGGATCCGTGACTAATGAAAAACTGTTTTTT. Translating gives CASSLEYRGSVTNEKLFF. The gene calls are TRBV6-2 or TRBV6-3 and TRBJ1-4; 7 positions agree with TRBD1. This CDR3 is built from 18 residues. The V and J ends lost 5 bases and 2 bases, in that order; junction bases with no gene match: 14. Germline CDR1 and CDR2: MNHEY and SVGEGT.

V and J are TRBV27 and TRBJ1-2, with TRBD1 matching over 11 bases. Germline loops: CDR1 MNHEY, CDR2 SMNVEV (reference sequence). The ends lost 5 bases at V and 7 bases at J; junction bases unmatched: 3. The CDR3 runs to 13 residues. CDR3 in amino acids: CASSGQGAAGYTF. The CDR3 coding sequence is TGTGCCAGCAGTGGACAGGGGGCGGCTGGCTACACCTTC.

This CDR3 is CASSAQGWDYGYTF. In DNA, the CDR3 is TGTGCCAGCAGCGCGCAGGGTTGGGACTATGGCTACACCTTC. The chain links TRBV2 to TRBJ1-2; D might be TRBD1 (5 bases). Trimming removed 6 bases at V and 3 bases at J, with 14 bases between. This CDR3 is built from 14 residues. Germline assignment: CDR1 SNHLY and CDR2 FYNNEI.

The V and J genes are TRBV12-3 or TRBV12-4 and TRBJ2-4; D possibly corresponds to TRBD2 (6 bases). The CDR3 is 12 amino acids. Trimming pared 6 bases from V and 10 bases from J, leaving 13 bases between. The CDR3 here is CASRNAGRIQYF. DNA of the CDR3: TGTGCCAGCAGAAATGCCGGGAGAATTCAGTACTTC.

This clone has only one observation. This chain joins TRBV10-3 and TRBJ2-7; D unresolved. There are 18 residues in the CDR3. V was trimmed by 0 bases and J by 0 bases, leaving 18 bases between them. Germline-derived CDR1 and CDR2 are ENHRY and SYGVKD. CDR3 DNA: TGTGCCATCAGTGAGTCGATTGTTTTGCGTTCGAGCTCCTACGAGCAGTACTTC. It specifies CAISESIVLRSSSYEQYF.

The gene calls are TRBV9 and TRBJ2-3, with TRBD2 as a possible D gene (6 bases). Germline values: CDR1 SGDLS, CDR2 YYNGEE. V lost 0 bases and J 2 bases, leaving 10 bases between the germline ends. This CDR3 has 15 residues. For the CDR3, the DNA is TGTGCCAGCAGCGTAGGGGGACTCAACACAGATACGCAGTATTTT. Protein: CASSVGGLNTDTQYF.

The gene calls are TRBV11-2 and TRBJ2-1, with 9 positions matching TRBD2. Germline CDR1 and CDR2: SGHAT and FQNNGV. With 0 bases clipped from V and 1 base from J, the junction kept 10 bases outside the gene matches. The CDR3 is made up of 19 amino acids. The CDR3 spells CASSLDRGRLAASYNEQFF. CDR3 sequence (DNA): TGTGCCAGCAGCTTAGATCGGGGGCGACTAGCGGCTTCCTACAATGAGCAGTTCTTC.

The rearrangement uses TRBV4-3 and TRBJ1-2; 11 bases agree with TRBD1. The CDR3 has 19 amino acids. V dropped 0 bases and J dropped 0; count of bases not matched to a gene: 9. The germline gives CDR1 LGHNA, CDR2 YSLEER. This CDR3 is CASSQDPGTGGRANYGYTF. The DNA for the CDR3 is TGCGCCAGCAGCCAAGATCCCGGGACAGGGGGAAGAGCTAACTATGGCTACACCTTC.

The chain combines TRBV10-2 with TRBJ2-2; TRBD2 aligns across 14 bases. With V trimmed by 6 bases and J by 5 bases, 5 bases remained unmatched. Germline V gene sequence: CDR1 WSHSY, CDR2 SAAADI. This CDR3 region has 16 residues. CDR3 amino acids: CASRATSGRVTGELFF. CDR3 nucleotides: TGCGCCAGCAGGGCGACTAGCGGGAGGGTAACCGGGGAGCTGTTTTTT.

V is TRBV21-1 and J is TRBJ1-4; TRBD1, the table's D call, was not compared with the DNA. TRBV21-1 constitutes a pseudogene. The CDR3 has 18 amino acids. CDR3 sequence reads: CASSSCGGQPKPGEKLFF. The CDR3 DNA follows: TGTGCCAGCAGTTCGTGTGGGGGCCAACCTAAACCGGGCGAAAAACTGTTTTTT.

This clone was detected only once. The chain is built from TRBV19 and TRBJ1-2, with D uncertain. CDR1 and CDR2 (germline): LNHDA, SQIVND (reference sequence). The ends were cut back, 3 bases at V and 1 base at J, with 15 bases in the middle. There are 16 residues in the CDR3. CDR3 region: CASSIAALAGNYGYTF. The CDR3 bases are TGTGCCAGTAGTATTGCGGCCCTGGCGGGTAACTATGGCTACACCTTC.

CDR3 sequence (DNA): TGTGCCAGCAGAGGACAGGGCCACAATGAGCAGTTCTTC. It yields the protein CASRGQGHNEQFF. The chain uses TRBV27 and TRBJ2-1; TRBD1 aligns across 8 bases. Germline V gene lookup returns CDR1 MNHEY and CDR2 SMNVEV (reference sequence). The CDR3 consists of 13 residues. V shed 6 bases, J shed 5 bases, and the junction held 3 bases outside the gene matches.

The chain employs TRBV16 and TRBJ2-5, with D maybe TRBD2 (5 bases). V lost 1 base to trimming and J lost 3 bases, with 12 bases between them. The germline CDR1 and CDR2 sequences are KGHSY and FQNENV. This CDR3 comprises 15 residues. DNA of the CDR3: TGTGCCAGCAGCCAATATTACGGGGTAGAAGAGACCCAGTACTTC. This sequence encodes CASSQYYGVEETQYF.

This clone has only one observation. The chain couples TRBV7-9 to TRBJ1-1; 7 positions agree with TRBD1. This CDR3 contains 17 residues. V lost 5 bases, J lost 0 bases, and 12 bases stayed unmatched. CDR1 is SEHNR, CDR2 FQNEAQ, per germline (reference sequence). The CDR3 sequence is CASSRTPGTDLNTEAFF. Here the CDR3 DNA reads TGTGCCAGCAGCCGAACTCCCGGGACAGATCTGAACACTGAAGCTTTCTTT.

Note on this clone: The sample holds other DNA sequences that translate to the same CDR3. This sequence joins TRBV19 and TRBJ1-2; the match to TRBD1 covers 11 bases. The length of the CDR3 is 13 residues. The V gene end was trimmed by 6 bases and the J gene end by 7 bases; junction bases not matched to a gene: 4. CDR1 LNHDA and CDR2 SQIVND come from the germline V gene (reference sequence). In nucleotides, the CDR3 is TGTGCCAGTAGCCCCGGGACAGGGGGTGGCTACACCTTC. Encoded protein: CASSPGTGGGYTF.

This sequence joins TRBV7-9 and TRBJ1-1; 11 nucleotides align to TRBD1. V was clipped by 4 bases and J by 1 base; unmatched bases: 8. The CDR3 loop spans 17 amino acids. Germline lookup yields CDR1 SEHNR and CDR2 FQNEAQ (reference sequence). The CDR3 loop is CASSWGQGGPQNTEAFF. The DNA of the CDR3 is TGTGCCAGCAGCTGGGGACAGGGGGGTCCTCAGAACACTGAAGCTTTCTTT.

The CDR3 loop reads CASKRDTHYGYTF. CDR3 nucleotide sequence: TGTGCCAGCAAAAGGGACACCCACTATGGCTACACCTTC. V and J are TRBV2 and TRBJ1-2; a weak D match, TRBD1 (6 bases). V lost 7 bases to trimming and J lost 3 bases, with 12 bases between them. CDR1 SNHLY and CDR2 FYNNEI come from the germline V gene. The CDR3 contains 13 residues.

This rearrangement joins TRBV27 to TRBJ2-7; D is perhaps TRBD2 (7 bases). Germline V lookup: CDR1 MNHEY, CDR2 SMNVEV (reference sequence). CDR3 length: 15 amino acids. Between the trimmed V and J ends, which lost 2 bases and 2 bases, there was a span of 13 bases. CDR3 loop: CASSLVGGQTYEQYF. In DNA, the CDR3 is TGTGCCAGCAGTTTAGTGGGGGGGCAAACCTACGAGCAGTACTTC.

This clone occurred once. The V and J genes are TRBV4-1 and TRBJ2-5; tentative D call: TRBD1 (6 bases). The CDR3 loop spans 13 amino acids. V was pared by 4 bases and J by 2 bases, with 8 bases between. The V gene's germline CDR1 is MGHRA and CDR2 YSYEKL. The CDR3 reads CASSRDRQETQYF. In DNA form, the CDR3 reads TGCGCCAGCAGCCGCGACAGGCAAGAGACCCAGTACTTC.

The chain couples TRBV3-1 (or the pseudogene TRBV3-2) to TRBJ2-3, with 10 bases matching TRBD1. The trim removed 0 bases at V and 6 bases at J, leaving 9 bases unmatched. CDR3 length: 17 amino acids. Germline lookup yields CDR1 LGHDT and CDR2 YNNKEL (reference sequence). This CDR3 is CASSQDRDRGKTDTQYF. Written as DNA, the CDR3 is TGTGCCAGCAGCCAAGATAGGGACAGGGGCAAAACGGATACGCAGTATTTT.